A single sample gave rise to the 13 T cell receptor beta chains below, sequenced in a study of T cell responses to AZD1222 COVID-19 vaccine. TCRdb's table, derived via immunoSEQ multiplex PCR, lists solely in-frame clones and lacks some. This sample has roughly 100,000 clones, with roughly 87% found just once. Sequencing used peripheral blood, obtained on day 0 of AZD1222 vaccination. All receptors derive from an adult in good health.

This chain connects TRBV6-5 to TRBJ1-6, with TRBD1 identical over 8 bases. V lost 8 bases and J lost 10; bases outside the gene matches: 4. The CDR3 spans 12 residues. Germline V CDR1 and CDR2: MNHEY, SVGAGI. The CDR3 coding sequence is TGTGCCAGCCGGGACAGGTCGTCACCCCTCCACTTT. It encodes CASRDRSSPLHF.

A single count supports this clone. CDR3 in DNA: TGTGCCAGCAGCTTGGCCAGGGCAGGGTATTCACCCCTCCACTTT. Translation: CASSLARAGYSPLHF. This chain links TRBV5-8 with TRBJ1-6; TRBD1 is a possible D gene (5 bases). This CDR3 is built from 15 residues. V dropped 0 bases and J dropped 8 bases, with 12 bases sitting between them. Germline V gene lookup returns CDR1 SGHTS and CDR2 YDEGEE.

This chain connects TRBV3-1 (or the pseudogene TRBV3-2) to TRBJ1-5; no clear D. Germline V CDR1 and CDR2: LGHDT, YNNKEL (reference sequence). The CDR3 runs 14 residues. V was cut by 3 bases and J by 3 bases, with 9 bases left in between. The CDR3 nucleotides are TGTGCCAGCAGCCAGGGGTGGGACAATCAGCCCCAGCATTTT. Protein: CASSQGWDNQPQHF.

The chain employs TRBV19 and TRBJ2-5; the match to TRBD1 covers 7 bases. After removal of 4 bases from V and 7 bases from J, the junction contained 12 bases not matched to a gene. The germline CDR1 and CDR2 sequences are LNHDA and SQIVND (reference sequence). CDR3 length: 15 residues. The CDR3 sequence: CASSRAGGERGTQYF. CDR3 nucleotide sequence: TGTGCCAGTAGTAGAGCAGGGGGAGAACGAGGGACCCAGTACTTC.

J is TRBJ2-3 and V is TRBV27, with D hard to call. Per the germline V gene, CDR1 is MNHEY and CDR2 is SMNVEV (reference sequence). The CDR3 loop spans 14 amino acids. Deletions cut 3 bases from V and 2 bases from J, with 9 bases between. DNA of the CDR3: TGTGCCAGCAGTTTCAGGCAGTTCACAGATACGCAGTATTTT. It is translated as CASSFRQFTDTQYF.

This clone was seen more than once but under ten times. The V call is TRBV7-2, the J call TRBJ1-3; D is unresolved. The CDR3 has 16 amino acids. Germline CDR1 and CDR2: SGHTA and FQGNSA. The V end lost 2 bases, the J end lost 1 base, and 12 bases lay between the germline ends. CDR3 DNA: TGTGCCAGCAGCTTACGCTGGGGAAGATCTGGAAACACCATATATTTT. It specifies CASSLRWGRSGNTIYF.

The chain recombines TRBV5-8 with TRBJ1-5; a weak D match, TRBD1 (5 bases). Germline CDR1 reads SGHTS; CDR2 reads YDEGEE. Trimming removed 0 bases at V and 1 base at J, with 11 bases between. CDR3 size: 16 residues. This chain's CDR3 is CASSLGGAVSNQPQHF. CDR3 bases: TGTGCCAGCAGCTTGGGAGGGGCTGTAAGCAATCAGCCCCAGCATTTT.

The V gene is TRBV4-3, the J gene TRBJ2-1; D is ambiguous. The CDR3 contains 12 residues. Germline values: CDR1 LGHNA, CDR2 YSLEER. V was clipped by 3 bases and J by 4 bases, with 4 bases between them. The CDR3 is CASSQAYNEQFF. In nucleotides, the CDR3 is TGCGCCAGCAGCCAGGCGTACAATGAGCAGTTCTTC.

This clone was found once. The chain employs TRBV6-2 or TRBV6-3 and TRBJ1-5, with TRBD1 as a possible D gene (6 bases). V was clipped by 6 bases and J by 7 bases, with 16 bases between them. Germline V gene lookup returns CDR1 MNHEY and CDR2 SVGEGT. CDR3 length: 14 amino acids. CDR3 sequence (DNA): TGTGCCAGCAGCCCCGGACAGCGCCGGCAGCCCCAGCATTTT. Amino acids: CASSPGQRRQPQHF.

The rearrangement uses TRBV25-1 and TRBJ2-5, with 12 nucleotides matching TRBD2. Trimming at V came to 6 bases and at J to 3 bases, leaving 2 bases not matched to a gene. CDR1 is MGHDK, CDR2 SYGVNS, per germline. The CDR3 runs 14 residues. CDR3 nucleotide sequence: TGTGCCAGCAGGTCTAGCGGGAGGGAAGAGACCCAGTACTTC. Protein: CASRSSGREETQYF.

The sample holds one count of this clone. The rearrangement joins TRBV27 to TRBJ2-1, with TRBD2 matching over 14 bases. This CDR3 contains 16 residues. Per germline, CDR1 MNHEY and CDR2 SMNVEV (reference sequence). The junction had 9 bases not matched to a gene; V was cut back by 5 bases and J by 9 bases. The CDR3 is CASSLRLAGGPREQFF. The CDR3 bases are TGTGCCAGCAGTCTCAGACTAGCGGGAGGGCCTCGTGAGCAGTTCTTC.

This clone showed up just a few times. Written as DNA, the CDR3 is TGTGCCAGTAGCCGCAGGGGCTCCTATGGCTACACCTTC. It is translated as CASSRRGSYGYTF. The chain carries TRBV19 and TRBJ1-2; possible D gene TRBD1, 6 bases. The V end lost 6 bases, the J end lost 4 bases, and 12 bases lay between the germline ends. The CDR3 consists of 13 residues. The germline V gene has CDR1 LNHDA and CDR2 SQIVND (reference sequence).

J is TRBJ1-1 and V is TRBV7-3; 9 positions match TRBD1. Germline V CDR1 and CDR2: SGHTA, FQGTGA. CDR3 size: 14 residues. V was pared by 5 bases and J by 8 bases, with 9 bases of the junction left unmatched. The CDR3 loop is CASSTSPGQGEAFF. The CDR3 bases are TGTGCCAGCAGCACCTCTCCTGGACAGGGGGAAGCTTTCTTT.